The 23 T cell receptor beta chains below all came from one sample that was sequenced in a study of T cells in tuberculosis. The repertoire was sequenced with immunoSEQ multiplex PCR; TCRdb's copy has only in-frame clones and lacks some. The data show 50,000 or so clones, approximately 85% seen once. Sorting used thawed, overnight-rested PBMC stained with anti-CD3, a viability dye and GMM-loaded CD1B tetramer. C32 glucose monomycolate from Rhodococcus equi was loaded onto the CD1B tetramers. Sequenced sample: CD1b-GMM tetramer-negative cells sorted from PBMCs. These TCRs come from an adult woman with latent tuberculosis.

The gene calls are TRBV5-5 and TRBJ1-2; the D is unclear. The CDR3 extends over 14 amino acids. Germline CDR1 is SGHKS and CDR2 is YYEKEE (reference sequence). The V gene lost 2 bases and the J gene lost 3 bases, with 11 bases spanning the gap. The CDR3: CASSLARVYYGYTF. The CDR3, as DNA: TGTGCCAGCAGCTTAGCGAGGGTCTACTATGGCTACACCTTC. Drawing the rest from reference TRBV5-5 and TRBJ1-2, the complete variable domain is DAGVTQSPTHLIKTRGQQVTLRCSPISGHKSVSWYQQVLGQGPQFIFQYYEKEERGRGNFPDRFSARQFPNYSSELNVNALLLGDSALYLCASSLARVYYGYTFGSGTRLTVV.

The J gene is TRBJ1-2, the V gene TRBV19; 9 bases align to TRBD1. Losses at the gene ends were 2 bases for V and 5 bases for J; bases not matched to a gene: 9. The CDR3 totals 16 residues. Germline-derived CDR1 and CDR2 are LNHDA and SQIVND (reference sequence). The CDR3 DNA is TGTGCCAGTAGTATACAGGTTGGGACAGGGATTTATGGCTACACCTTC. Translation gives CASSIQVGTGIYGYTF.

This rearrangement joins TRBV11-2 to TRBJ2-5, with 8 bases identical to TRBD1. Germline values: CDR1 SGHAT, CDR2 FQNNGV. The CDR3 contains 14 residues. Germline trimming cut 5 bases from V and 6 bases from J; bases unmatched to any gene: 8. The DNA for the CDR3 is TGTGCCAGCAGCCCAAGACAGGGGTTAAAGACCCAGTACTTC. It yields the protein CASSPRQGLKTQYF.

V gene TRBV4-3 combines with J gene TRBJ1-1; 9 positions match TRBD1. The junction had 8 bases not matched to a gene; V was cut back by 4 bases and J by 5 bases. Germline assignment: CDR1 LGHNA and CDR2 YSLEER. This CDR3 has 15 residues. This CDR3 is CASSPGQGMGTEAFF. CDR3 nucleotide sequence: TGCGCCAGCAGCCCCGGACAGGGGATGGGGACTGAAGCTTTCTTT.

The chain recombines TRBV6-4 with TRBJ1-2, with TRBD1 identical over 9 bases. The germline gives CDR1 MRHNA, CDR2 SNTAGT. Losses at the gene ends were 4 bases for V and 6 bases for J; bases not matched to a gene: 6. The CDR3 is made up of 14 amino acids. The CDR3 loop is CASSVSGTGNGYTF. CDR3 bases: TGTGCCAGCAGTGTATCGGGGACAGGGAATGGCTACACCTTC.

The V call is TRBV30, the J call TRBJ1-1; D call uncertain. The CDR3 is 12 residues long. Per the germline V gene, CDR1 is GTSNPN and CDR2 is SVGIG (reference sequence). Trimming took 4 bases from V and 1 from J, leaving 7 bases between them. The CDR3: CAWTGENTEAFF. CDR3 bases: TGTGCCTGGACAGGTGAGAACACTGAAGCTTTCTTT.

V gene TRBV30 combines with J gene TRBJ1-4; 7 bases map to TRBD1. Germline CDR1 is GTSNPN and CDR2 is SVGIG (reference sequence). V shed 7 bases, J shed 5 bases, and the junction held 4 bases outside the gene matches. The CDR3 contains 12 residues. The CDR3 DNA follows: TGTGCCTTGGGACAGCGGAATGAAAAACTGTTTTTT. It is translated as CALGQRNEKLFF.

The chain recombines TRBV7-9 with TRBJ2-3; D perhaps matches TRBD1 (6 bases). CDR1 SEHNR and CDR2 FQNEAQ come from the germline V gene (reference sequence). Trimming shortened V by 5 bases and J by 5 bases, and 11 bases separated the two germline ends. The CDR3 length is 13 residues. The chain's CDR3 is CASSANREDTQYF. For the CDR3, the DNA is TGTGCCAGCAGCGCGAACAGGGAAGATACGCAGTATTTT.

V and J are TRBV7-9 and TRBJ1-2, with 7 bases fitting TRBD1. The J segment lost 3 bases and the V segment lost 5 bases, leaving 12 bases of the junction unmatched. The length of the CDR3 is 16 residues. Germline CDR1 is SEHNR and CDR2 is FQNEAQ (reference sequence). The CDR3 DNA is TGTGCCAGCAGCACTACGGACAGGAATCTTTACTATGGCTACACCTTC. This gives the protein CASSTTDRNLYYGYTF.

This CDR3 reads CATSREGTGGFSEQYF. The CDR3 DNA sequence: TGTGCCACCAGCAGAGAAGGGACAGGGGGTTTCAGCGAGCAGTACTTC. The chain links TRBV15 to TRBJ2-7, with TRBD1 matching over 11 bases. In germline, CDR1 is LNHNV, CDR2 YYDKDF (reference sequence). The CDR3 is made up of 16 amino acids. Unmatched junction bases numbered 7, after V lost 0 bases and J lost 6 bases.

The chain combines TRBV9 with TRBJ2-1; 8 bases line up with TRBD1. Unmatched junction bases numbered 5, after V lost 0 bases and J lost 9 bases. This CDR3 contains 14 residues. CDR1 and CDR2 (germline): SGDLS, YYNGEE. CDR3 nucleotides: TGTGCCAGCAGCGTAGGGCAGGGGGCTGGTGAGCAGTTCTTC. It encodes CASSVGQGAGEQFF.

The V and J genes are TRBV27 and TRBJ2-7; 12 bases align to TRBD1. J gave up 4 bases and V 5 bases, and 6 bases lay outside the gene matches. This CDR3 comprises 15 residues. Germline lookup yields CDR1 MNHEY and CDR2 SMNVEV (reference sequence). CDR3 DNA: TGTGCCAGCAGTCTTGCGGGACAGGGGGCTTACGAGCAGTACTTC. Translation gives CASSLAGQGAYEQYF.

This chain uses TRBV28 with TRBJ1-4; 7 bases agree with TRBD1. CDR1 is MDHEN and CDR2 is SYDVKM in the germline V gene. This CDR3 has 15 residues. Trimming took 7 bases from V and 3 from J; bases not matched to a gene: 8. The CDR3 spells CASTQQGSSNEKLFF. For the CDR3, the DNA is TGTGCCAGCACCCAACAGGGGTCTTCTAATGAAAAACTGTTTTTT. The entire variable domain, with the rest obtained from reference TRBV28 and TRBJ1-4, is as follows: DVKVTQSSRYLVKRTGEKVFLECVQDMDHENMFWYRQDPGLGLRLIYFSYDVKMKEKGDIPEGYSVSREKKERFSLILESASTNQTSMYLCASTQQGSSNEKLFFGSGTQLSVL.

This clone was picked up one time. The junction and the germline gene differ at one end; a read error may be behind it. This chain joins TRBV25-1 and TRBJ2-7, with TRBD1 as a possible D gene (6 bases). Germline V gene data show CDR1 as MGHDK and CDR2 as SYGVNS. The CDR3 consists of 12 residues. The CDR3, as DNA: TGTGCCAGCAGTAACCCCGATGGACAGAGTTTCTTC. Translated, it gives CASSNPDGQSFF.

The rearrangement joins TRBV7-2 to TRBJ2-3, with TRBD2 identical over 10 bases. The CDR3 contains 15 residues. After removal of 5 bases from V and 2 bases from J, the junction contained 4 bases not matched to a gene. Per the germline V gene, CDR1 is SGHTA and CDR2 is FQGNSA. The CDR3 reads CASSESGRDTDTQYF. The CDR3 region has the DNA TGTGCCAGCAGCGAGAGCGGGAGGGACACAGATACGCAGTATTTT.

The genes are TRBV28 and TRBJ2-5, with 8 bases fitting TRBD2. Judging by the DNA end, TRBJ2-7 fits better; the J call may be wrong. Germline V gene sequence: CDR1 MDHEN, CDR2 SYDVKM. This CDR3 has 18 amino acids. CDR3 sequence (DNA): TGTGCCAGCAGTTCCGCGTCTCGTGCACTAGCGGACAACTACGAGCAGTACTTC. Protein: CASSSASRALADNYEQYF.

This sequence joins TRBV6-5 and TRBJ2-1, with a weak D call TRBD2 (6 bases). In germline, CDR1 is MNHEY, CDR2 SVGAGI. The CDR3 covers 15 residues. The ends were cut back, 2 bases at V and 2 bases at J, with 10 bases in the middle. CDR3 sequence (DNA): TGTGCCAGCAGTTACGTACTAGCCGCCTACAATGAGCAGTTCTTC. The encoded protein is CASSYVLAAYNEQFF.

The chain links TRBV29-1 to TRBJ2-1; tentatively, D is TRBD1 (6 bases). Germline loops: CDR1 SQVTM, CDR2 ANQGSEA. The CDR3 covers 11 residues. Between the trimmed V and J ends, which lost 5 bases and 9 bases, there was a span of 11 bases. CDR3 sequence reads: CSVSRGFEQFF. CDR3 coding DNA: TGCAGCGTTTCCAGGGGATTTGAGCAGTTCTTC.

This rearrangement joins TRBV27 to TRBJ2-7; 10 bases agree with TRBD1. This CDR3 is 15 amino acids long. V lost 6 bases, J lost 1 base, and 6 bases stayed unmatched. Germline V lookup: CDR1 MNHEY, CDR2 SMNVEV (reference sequence). The CDR3 protein is CASSSGTGVSYEQYF. DNA of the CDR3: TGTGCCAGCAGCTCCGGGACAGGGGTATCCTACGAGCAGTACTTC.

The chain has TRBV11-2 and TRBJ2-1; D not certain. V shed 4 bases and J shed 4 bases, with 17 bases lying between them. This CDR3 is built from 16 residues. Germline V lookup: CDR1 SGHAT, CDR2 FQNNGV. Here the CDR3 reads CASSSLIVVEYNEQFF. The CDR3 DNA follows: TGTGCCAGCAGCTCCCTTATCGTAGTAGAATACAATGAGCAGTTCTTC.

V is TRBV7-6 and J is TRBJ1-1, with D perhaps matching TRBD1 (6 bases). V lost 3 bases to trimming and J lost 2 bases, with 10 bases between them. The germline V gene encodes CDR1 SGHVS and CDR2 FNYEAQ. The CDR3 sequence is 14 residues long. The CDR3 DNA reads TGTGCCAGCAGCTTTGGACAGCGAAACACTGAAGCTTTCTTT. It encodes CASSFGQRNTEAFF.

This chain joins TRBV30 and TRBJ1-4, with D perhaps TRBD1 (5 bases). The germline V gene encodes CDR1 GTSNPN and CDR2 SVGIG (reference sequence). The CDR3 has 13 residues. The ends were cut back, 5 bases at V and 4 bases at J, with 11 bases in the middle. CDR3: CAWDDSFNEKLFF. In nucleotides, the CDR3 is TGTGCCTGGGACGACAGTTTTAATGAAAAACTGTTTTTT.

The rearrangement uses TRBV19 and TRBJ2-4, with D uncertain. Trimming shortened V by 3 bases and J by 2 bases, and 8 bases separated the two germline ends. The CDR3 contains 14 residues. Looked up from germline, CDR1 is LNHDA and CDR2 is SQIVND (reference sequence). CDR3 amino acids: CASSMLLTKNIQYF. In DNA, the CDR3 is TGTGCCAGTAGTATGTTGCTAACCAAAAACATTCAGTACTTC.